Below are 21 T cell receptor beta chains sequenced from a single sample in a study of cytomegalovirus exposure and HLA in healthy donors. PCR was performed using 60 Vbeta and 13 Jbeta primers. Using immunoSEQ multiplex PCR, the repertoire was profiled, and TCRdb retains in-frame clones only, with some absent. The sample holds roughly 150,000 clones, about 80% seen once. Material for sequencing was PBMCs. The source of these receptors is a woman aged 40 to 50 in good health and CMV-seronegative.

The rearrangement uses TRBV11-3 and TRBJ2-6, with no clear D. This CDR3 comprises 14 residues. V was shortened by 3 bases and J by 0 bases, with 3 bases between the two germline ends. The germline CDR1 and CDR2 sequences are SGHNT and YENEEA. The CDR3 DNA is TGTGCCAGCAGCTTTATCTCTGGGGCCAACGTCCTGACTTTC. This translates into CASSFISGANVLTF.

The chain couples TRBV14 to TRBJ2-7; 11 bases fit TRBD2. The CDR3 is made up of 15 amino acids. With 3 bases clipped from V and 5 bases from J, the junction kept 6 bases outside the gene matches. Germline CDR1 SGHDN, CDR2 FVKESK. The CDR3 region has the DNA TGTGCCAGCAGCCATTTAGGACTAGCGGGTAACGAGCAGTACTTC. Its protein product is CASSHLGLAGNEQYF.

The chain joins TRBV11-3 to TRBJ2-5; 10 nucleotides agree with TRBD1. The germline V gene has CDR1 SGHNT and CDR2 YENEEA. The CDR3 is made up of 15 amino acids. V was pared by 5 bases and J by 5 bases, with 8 bases of the junction left unmatched. CDR3 in DNA: TGTGCCAGCAGCATTCGGACAGGGGGAGGGGAGACCCAGTACTTC. It yields the protein CASSIRTGGGETQYF.

This clone appeared a single time. The CDR3 reads CASSEWAGQQAGYTF. Here the CDR3 DNA reads TGTGCCAGTAGTGAATGGGCGGGACAGCAGGCTGGCTACACCTTC. V is TRBV19 and J is TRBJ1-2; 7 bases are shared with TRBD1. This CDR3 contains 15 residues. Germline assignment: CDR1 LNHDA and CDR2 SQIVND (reference sequence). Losses at the gene ends were 5 bases for V and 7 bases for J; bases not matched to a gene: 13.

V and J are TRBV13 and TRBJ2-7; 7 nucleotides line up with TRBD1. The CDR3 length is 16 residues. Germline CDR1 and CDR2: PRHDT and FYEKMQ (reference sequence). After removal of 4 bases from V and 1 base from J, the junction contained 10 bases not matched to a gene. CDR3 DNA sequence: TGTGCCAGCAGCTCATACAGGGGTCGGCTATCCTACGAGCAGTACTTC. Protein sequence: CASSSYRGRLSYEQYF.

The table lists this clone with a count of one. V is TRBV19 and J is TRBJ2-5; no clear D. Trimming took off 4 bases at V and 0 bases at J, with 9 bases between the two ends. Germline V gene lookup returns CDR1 LNHDA and CDR2 SQIVND (reference sequence). This CDR3 has 14 residues. CDR3 sequence (DNA): TGTGCCAGTAGTAGGTTTCAGAACCAAGAGACCCAGTACTTC. Encoded protein: CASSRFQNQETQYF.

In its sample, this clone was seen a few times. This chain joins TRBV4-3 and TRBJ1-6, with D perhaps matching TRBD1 (5 bases). Trimming stripped 4 bases from V and 14 bases from J, with 21 bases between. The germline V gene has CDR1 LGHNA and CDR2 YSLEER. The CDR3 consists of 15 residues. CDR3 sequence: CASSRGQGIGSALHF. As DNA, the CDR3 is TGCGCCAGCAGCCGTGGCCAGGGTATAGGTAGTGCCCTCCACTTT.

V usage is TRBV10-3 and J usage is TRBJ2-7; 8 nucleotides align to TRBD1. The CDR3 extends over 13 amino acids. V was pared by 8 bases and J by 4 bases, with 7 bases of the junction left unmatched. The germline gives CDR1 ENHRY, CDR2 SYGVKD. This chain's CDR3 is CAISKQGEYEQYF. The DNA for the CDR3 is TGTGCCATCTCAAAACAGGGGGAGTACGAGCAGTACTTC.

The gene calls are TRBV27 and TRBJ1-1, with D perhaps matching TRBD1 (6 bases). V was pared by 5 bases and J by 3 bases, with 10 bases between. Germline values: CDR1 MNHEY, CDR2 SMNVEV (reference sequence). The CDR3 is made up of 13 amino acids. The CDR3 coding sequence is TGTGCCAGCAGTCCCCAGGGGTACACTGAAGCTTTCTTT. Amino acid sequence: CASSPQGYTEAFF.

This chain links TRBV15 with TRBJ2-3; 7 bases align to TRBD2. CDR3 length: 17 residues. The V segment lost 4 bases and the J segment 0 bases; nucleotides outside the gene matches: 10. The germline V gene encodes CDR1 LNHNV and CDR2 YYDKDF (reference sequence). CDR3 loop: CATSTLSGKTSTDTQYF. CDR3 sequence (DNA): TGTGCCACCAGCACATTAAGCGGGAAGACTAGCACAGATACGCAGTATTTT.

This clone was counted once. At one end the junction does not follow the germline gene, possibly because of a read error. The J gene is TRBJ2-1, the V gene TRBV11-3, with D perhaps matching TRBD2 (5 bases). Germline CDR1 and CDR2: SGHNT and YENEEA. The CDR3 totals 10 residues. CDR3 bases: TGTGCCAGCAGCAAACTAGTCCCAGTCTTC. Protein sequence: CASSKLVPVF.

The chain couples TRBV5-6 to TRBJ1-2; perhaps TRBD1 as D (5 bases). Trimming shortened V by 4 bases and J by 3 bases, and 10 bases separated the two germline ends. The germline V gene has CDR1 SGHDT and CDR2 YYEEEE. The CDR3 extends over 13 amino acids. The CDR3 spells CASSPARDYGYTF. The CDR3 nucleotides are TGTGCCAGCAGCCCAGCCAGGGACTATGGCTACACCTTC.

This chain connects TRBV19 to TRBJ1-2, with D maybe TRBD1 (5 bases). V lost 5 bases and J lost 5, with 18 bases in between. The length of the CDR3 is 15 residues. In germline, CDR1 is LNHDA, CDR2 SQIVND (reference sequence). CDR3 DNA sequence: TGTGCCAGTAGTGAGAGACAGACCGTGGGGTATGGCTACACCTTC. Residues: CASSERQTVGYGYTF.

The J gene is TRBJ2-7, the V gene TRBV11-3; 7 nucleotides align to TRBD1. J was trimmed by 2 bases and V by 5 bases; bases with no gene match: 6. CDR1 SGHNT and CDR2 YENEEA come from the germline V gene. The CDR3 extends over 14 amino acids. The CDR3 loop is CASSGRQGTYEQYF. As DNA, the CDR3 is TGTGCCAGCAGCGGCCGACAGGGAACCTACGAGCAGTACTTC.

The chain carries TRBV5-5 and TRBJ2-1; D not certain. The CDR3 is 14 residues long. V lost 0 bases and J lost 3, with 7 bases in between. The germline V gene encodes CDR1 SGHKS and CDR2 YYEKEE (reference sequence). The CDR3 nucleotides read TGTGCCAGCAGCTTGGCTCCTTACTACAATGAGCAGTTCTTC. It specifies CASSLAPYYNEQFF.

V gene TRBV29-1 combines with J gene TRBJ2-3; D may be TRBD1 (6 bases). CDR1 and CDR2 from the germline V gene are SQVTM and ANQGSEA. Trimming removed 6 bases at V and 6 bases at J, with 13 bases between. The CDR3 length is 12 residues. CDR3 region: CSVQGGRDTQYF. The CDR3 DNA is TGCAGCGTCCAAGGGGGTCGGGATACGCAGTATTTT.

The rearrangement links TRBV28 to TRBJ2-5; 7 nucleotides line up with TRBD1. The last part of the DNA fits TRBJ2-7 better; the J call may be wrong. The CDR3 extends over 16 amino acids. The germline gives CDR1 MDHEN, CDR2 SYDVKM. The CDR3 DNA sequence: TGTGCCAGCAGGGCCGGGACAGCCTCCTCCTTCTACGAGCAGTACTTC. It specifies CASRAGTASSFYEQYF.

The V call is TRBV29-1, the J call TRBJ2-1, with 12 bases lining up with TRBD2. Germline assignment: CDR1 SQVTM and CDR2 ANQGSEA. The CDR3 spans 17 residues. The junction had 19 bases not matched to a gene; V was cut back by 8 bases and J by 8 bases. CDR3 sequence (DNA): TGCAGCACAACAGGGAGGGCTAGCGGGAGGGCCGTTTATGAGCAGTTCTTC. It yields the protein CSTTGRASGRAVYEQFF.

As DNA, the CDR3 is TGTGCCAGCAGTTACCACACGTCCTACGAGCAGTACTTC. This gives the protein CASSYHTSYEQYF. This chain connects TRBV6-6 to TRBJ2-7; D is unresolved. The CDR3 sequence is 13 residues long. In germline, CDR1 is MNHNY, CDR2 SVGAGI (reference sequence). The ends were cut back, 2 bases at V and 1 base at J, with 6 bases in the middle.

This chain connects TRBV11-3 to TRBJ1-1; D is unclear. From germline, CDR1 is SGHNT and CDR2 YENEEA. The V gene lost 3 bases and the J gene lost 0 bases, with 8 bases spanning the gap. CDR3 length: 14 residues. CDR3 coding DNA: TGTGCCAGCAGCTTTGAGGTACTGAACACTGAAGCTTTCTTT. Its translation: CASSFEVLNTEAFF. Drawing the rest from reference TRBV11-3 and TRBJ1-1, the complete variable domain is EAGVVQSPRYKIIEKKQPVAFWCNPISGHNTLYWYLQNLGQGPELLIRYENEEAVDDSQLPKDRFSAERLKGVDSTLKIQPAELGDSAVYLCASSFEVLNTEAFFGQGTRLTVV.

The chain is built from TRBV27 and TRBJ2-3; TRBD1 aligns across 8 bases. With 5 bases clipped from V and 2 bases from J, the junction kept 3 bases outside the gene matches. Looked up from germline, CDR1 is MNHEY and CDR2 is SMNVEV (reference sequence). The CDR3 is 14 residues long. The CDR3 is CASSDQGATDTQYF. In nucleotides, the CDR3 is TGTGCCAGCAGTGACCAGGGGGCCACAGATACGCAGTATTTT.